Each of the 12 T cell receptor beta chains below was sequenced from the same sample in a study of blood T cell repertoires in COVID-19. Generated by immunoSEQ multiplex PCR, the TCRdb table keeps only in-frame clones and is missing some. The table lists about 300,000 clones, roughly 88% of them singletons, with approximately 1.5% in the top ten. Material for sequencing was peripheral blood. The receptor set was obtained from a woman aged 45-65 years with acute or convalescent COVID-19.

This CDR3 reads CASSVQALNTGELFF. CDR3 coding DNA: TGTGCCAGTAGTGTTCAGGCCTTGAACACCGGGGAGCTGTTTTTT. V is TRBV19 and J is TRBJ2-2; D unresolved. Trimming cost V 5 bases and J 1 base, with 11 bases left between them. This CDR3 has 15 residues. Germline-derived CDR1 and CDR2 are LNHDA and SQIVND (reference sequence).

The V call is TRBV6-2 or TRBV6-3, the J call TRBJ1-5; the D is unclear. CDR1 and CDR2 (germline): MNHEY, SVGEGT. The CDR3 totals 13 residues. Between the trimmed V and J ends, which lost 0 bases and 3 bases, there was a span of 3 bases. The CDR3 loop is CASSYSNNQPQHF. In nucleotides, the CDR3 is TGTGCCAGCAGTTACTCTAACAATCAGCCCCAGCATTTT.

For the CDR3, the DNA is TGTGCCAGCAGCCAGGATCGAGGGAGGCTAGATACGCAGTATTTT. It is translated as CASSQDRGRLDTQYF. This sequence joins TRBV7-2 and TRBJ2-3; D possibly corresponds to TRBD2 (6 bases). This CDR3 has 15 residues. CDR1 is SGHTA, CDR2 FQGNSA, per germline. Trimming shortened V by 5 bases and J by 5 bases, and 17 bases separated the two germline ends. Full variable domain (rest looked up from reference TRBV7-2 and TRBJ2-3): GAGVSQSPSNKVTEKGKDVELRCDPISGHTALYWYRQSLGQGLEFLIYFQGNSAPDKSGLPSDRFSAERTGGSVSTLTIQRTQQEDSAVYLCASSQDRGRLDTQYFGPGTRLTVL.

Regarding this clone: The junction shows a germline mismatch at one end, possibly a read error. The J gene is TRBJ1-6, the V gene TRBV28; TRBD1 aligns across 7 bases. Germline-derived CDR1 and CDR2 are MDHEN and SYDVKM. The CDR3 runs to 11 residues. The CDR3 here is CASSLKQGTYF. CDR3 bases: TGTGCCAGCAGTTTAAAACAGGGGACTTACTTT.

The genes are TRBV6-2 or TRBV6-3 and TRBJ2-1, with 11 bases identical to TRBD2. This CDR3 has 18 amino acids. J gave up 1 base and V 4 bases, and 9 bases lay outside the gene matches. Germline V lookup: CDR1 MNHEY, CDR2 SVGEGT. Here the CDR3 reads CASSSGLAEAGSYNEQFF. The CDR3 DNA is TGTGCCAGCAGTTCGGGACTAGCGGAGGCGGGATCCTACAATGAGCAGTTCTTC.

This chain connects TRBV6-1 to TRBJ1-2; TRBD1 might be the D (5 bases). Germline V gene lookup returns CDR1 MNHNS and CDR2 SASEGT. CDR3 length: 14 residues. The V end was cut by 2 bases, the J end by 2 bases, with 9 bases between. CDR3 region: CASSESQGNYGYTF. CDR3 in DNA: TGTGCCAGCAGTGAAAGCCAGGGAAACTATGGCTACACCTTC.

The J gene is TRBJ2-7, the V gene TRBV3-1 (or the pseudogene TRBV3-2), with 15 nucleotides matching TRBD2. CDR3 length: 16 amino acids. CDR1 and CDR2 (germline): LGHDT, YNNKEL (reference sequence). The V segment lost 1 base and the J segment 7 bases; nucleotides outside the gene matches: 5. CDR3 in amino acids: CASSQGTSGRAFEQYF. In DNA form, the CDR3 reads TGTGCCAGCAGCCAAGGGACTAGCGGGAGGGCCTTTGAGCAGTACTTC.

V is TRBV6-5 and J is TRBJ2-5; TRBD1 might be the D (5 bases). V was cut by 6 bases and J by 2 bases, with 13 bases left in between. CDR3 length: 14 amino acids. In germline, CDR1 is MNHEY, CDR2 SVGAGI. CDR3 amino acids: CASRKYQGQETQYF. Here the CDR3 DNA reads TGTGCCAGCAGAAAGTACCAGGGACAAGAGACCCAGTACTTC.

The gene calls are TRBV18 and TRBJ2-7; 10 positions agree with TRBD2. The CDR3 length is 15 residues. V lost 4 bases, J lost 6 bases, and 9 bases stayed unmatched. Germline values: CDR1 KGHSH, CDR2 LQKENI. The CDR3 region is CASSLSLAGWVEQYF. CDR3 DNA sequence: TGTGCCAGCTCACTCTCACTAGCGGGATGGGTCGAGCAGTACTTC.

The chain has TRBV25-1 and TRBJ1-6; 7 bases agree with TRBD1. CDR1 MGHDK and CDR2 SYGVNS come from the germline V gene. CDR3 length: 14 residues. The J segment lost 8 bases and the V segment lost 6 bases, leaving 7 bases of the junction unmatched. The CDR3 loop is CASSPTGFDSPLHF. The CDR3 bases are TGTGCCAGCAGCCCGACAGGGTTTGATTCACCCCTCCACTTT. The variable domain in full, with the rest retrieved from reference TRBV25-1 and TRBJ1-6, is EADIYQTPRYLVIGTGKKITLECSQTMGHDKMYWYQQDPGMELHLIHYSYGVNSTEKGDLSSESTVSRIRTEHFPLTLESARPSHTSQYLCASSPTGFDSPLHFGNGTRLTVT.

V usage is TRBV5-1 and J usage is TRBJ2-5; TRBD1 matches 9 bases. The CDR3 runs 16 residues. J gave up 3 bases and V 5 bases, and 11 bases lay outside the gene matches. Germline lookup yields CDR1 SGHRS and CDR2 YFSETQ. In DNA form, the CDR3 reads TGCGCCAGCAGATCTTTAACAGGGGGCGCAGAAGAGACCCAGTACTTC. This sequence encodes CASRSLTGGAEETQYF.

The count of this clone is one. The chain employs TRBV7-2 and TRBJ1-6; 9 positions match TRBD1. Losses at the gene ends were 5 bases for V and 7 bases for J; bases not matched to a gene: 6. This CDR3 has 15 residues. CDR1 and CDR2 from the germline V gene are SGHTA and FQGNSA. CDR3 in DNA: TGTGCCAGCAGCCCGTGGACAGGGGAGAATTCACCCCTCCACTTT. Translated, it gives CASSPWTGENSPLHF.